Listed below are T cell receptor beta chains from one sample, sequenced in a study of control samples from healthy donors and cancer patients. Here immunoSEQ multiplex PCR was the method, and the copy in TCRdb shows in-frame clones only, minus some. Here the sample spans 65,000 to 100,000 clones, 90% to 95% being singletons. The sequencing sample was made of blood. The source is a man aged 45-60 years in good health. The CDR3 runs from the conserved cysteine through the conserved F or W. The order of the fields is V gene, J gene, clone size, D gene, CDR3 protein, CDR3 DNA. D genes are given only for firm matches. Not all rows give a size; the values are once, few, many and, for expanded clones, a class.

V: TRBV19; J: TRBJ1-1; size: .; D: .; CDR3: CASSIVPGEAFF; DNA: TGTGCCAGTAGTATAGTTCCCGGGGAAGCTTTCTTT
V: TRBV24-1; J: TRBJ2-2; size: .; D: .; CDR3: CATKGGANTGELFF; DNA: TGTGCCACCAAAGGGGGAGCGAACACCGGGGAGCTGTTTTTT
V: TRBV4-1; J: TRBJ1-2; size: .; D: .; CDR3: CASSQDRAGVYYGYTF; DNA: TGCGCCAGCAGCCAAGATAGGGCAGGGGTTTACTATGGCTACACCTTC
V: TRBV9; J: TRBJ1-1; size: once; D: .; CDR3: CASSPGRGTEAFF; DNA: TGTGCCAGCAGCCCCGGTCGGGGGACTGAAGCTTTCTTT
V: TRBV5-1; J: TRBJ2-1; size: .; D: TRBD2; CDR3: CASSFGLAGGSYNEQFF; DNA: TGCGCCAGCAGCTTTGGACTAGCGGGGGGCTCCTACAATGAGCAGTTCTTC
V: TRBV7-2; J: TRBJ1-5; size: .; D: .; CDR3: CASSLARGAYSNQPQHF; DNA: TGTGCCAGCAGCTTAGCGCGGGGGGCCTATAGCAATCAGCCCCAGCATTTT
V: TRBV4-2; J: TRBJ1-2; size: .; D: TRBD1; CDR3: CASSQGGTGGGYGYTF; DNA: TGTGCCAGCAGCCAAGGGGGGACAGGGGGCGGCTATGGCTACACCTTC
V: TRBV6-5; J: TRBJ2-3; size: .; D: TRBD1; CDR3: CASRLTGGDTQYF; DNA: TGTGCCAGCAGACTTACAGGGGGAGATACGCAGTATTTT
V: TRBV6-1; J: TRBJ1-1; size: .; D: .; CDR3: CASSEFSPNTEAFF; DNA: TGTGCCAGCAGTGAATTCTCTCCGAACACTGAAGCTTTCTTT
V: TRBV7-2; J: TRBJ1-2; size: .; D: .; CDR3: CASSSTSSGGYGYTF; DNA: TGTGCCAGCAGCTCCACCTCGTCGGGGGGGTATGGCTACACCTTC
V: TRBV18; J: TRBJ1-2; size: .; D: TRBD1; CDR3: CASSPRGQGDYGYTF; DNA: TGTGCCAGCTCTCCCCGTGGACAGGGCGACTATGGCTACACCTTC
V: TRBV25-1; J: TRBJ1-6; size: once; D: .; CDR3: CASSDRQYNSPLHF; DNA: TGTGCCAGCAGTGATCGACAGTATAATTCACCCCTCCACTTT
V: TRBV2; J: TRBJ2-1; size: few; D: TRBD2; CDR3: CASSEETSGHNEQFF; DNA: TGTGCCAGCAGTGAGGAGACTAGCGGGCACAATGAGCAGTTCTTC
V: TRBV24-1; J: TRBJ2-5; size: once; D: .; CDR3: CATSEPVRETQYF; DNA: TGTGCCACCAGTGAACCAGTGAGGGAGACCCAGTACTTC
V: TRBV2; J: TRBJ1-6; size: .; D: .; CDR3: CASGFSYNSPLHF; DNA: TGTGCCAGCGGATTCTCCTATAATTCACCCCTCCACTTT
V: TRBV25-1; J: TRBJ1-1; size: .; D: TRBD1; CDR3: CASSRQGKAFF; DNA: TGTGCCAGCAGTCGACAGGGGAAAGCTTTCTTT
V: TRBV6-5; J: TRBJ2-1; size: .; D: .; CDR3: CASSSRRMNEQFF; DNA: TGTGCCAGCAGTTCCCGTCGGATGAATGAGCAGTTCTTC
V: TRBV30; J: TRBJ1-6; size: .; D: TRBD1; CDR3: CASWTGGVNSPLHF; DNA: TGTGCCTCGTGGACAGGGGGAGTCAATTCACCCCTCCACTTT
V: TRBV6-5; J: TRBJ1-1; size: .; D: .; CDR3: CASTTRRVPTEAFF; DNA: TGTGCCAGCACAACACGTCGGGTACCGACTGAAGCTTTCTTT
V: TRBV21-1; J: TRBJ1-3; size: .; D: .; CDR3: CASSKERGDNPGNTIYF; DNA: TGTGCCAGCAGCAAAGAGCGGGGAGACAATCCCGGAAACACCATATATTTT
V: TRBV5-8; J: TRBJ2-3; size: many; D: .; CDR3: CASSLAQDTDTQYF; DNA: TGTGCCAGCAGCTTGGCGCAGGACACAGATACGCAGTATTTT
V: TRBV10-3; J: TRBJ1-1; size: .; D: .; CDR3: CAISADSGTEAFF; DNA: TGTGCCATCAGTGCAGACTCAGGCACTGAAGCTTTCTTT
V: TRBV24-1; J: TRBJ1-1; size: .; D: TRBD1; CDR3: CATSDNRGWEAFF; DNA: TGTGCCACCAGTGACAACAGGGGTTGGGAAGCTTTCTTT
V: TRBV19; J: TRBJ2-2; size: .; D: .; CDR3: CASSPRGIGTGELFF; DNA: TGTGCCAGTAGTCCTAGGGGTATTGGGACCGGGGAGCTGTTTTTT
V: TRBV5-1; J: TRBJ1-2; size: .; D: TRBD1; CDR3: CASRPGTGSGYTF; DNA: TGCGCCAGCCGCCCCGGGACAGGTAGTGGCTACACCTTC
V: TRBV2; J: TRBJ1-2; size: once; D: .; CDR3: CASSEASNYGYTF; DNA: TGTGCCAGCAGTGAGGCCAGTAACTATGGCTACACCTTC
V: TRBV6-7; J: TRBJ1-5; size: .; D: TRBD1; CDR3: CASSYSNRDRRFNQPQHF; DNA: TGTGCCAGCAGTTATTCGAACCGGGACAGGAGATTCAATCAGCCCCAGCATTTT
V: TRBV5-1; J: TRBJ1-4; size: once; D: .; CDR3: CASSLAVGATNEKLFF; DNA: TGCGCCAGCAGCTTGGCCGTCGGGGCTACTAATGAAAAACTGTTTTTT
V: TRBV5-1; J: TRBJ2-5; size: .; D: TRBD2; CDR3: CASSHGRGQETQYF; DNA: TGCGCCAGCAGCCACGGGAGGGGCCAAGAGACCCAGTACTTC
V: TRBV6-5; J: TRBJ1-4; size: .; D: .; CDR3: CASSYRAGTLEKLFF; DNA: TGTGCCAGCAGTTACAGGGCCGGGACGTTGGAAAAACTGTTTTTT
V: TRBV11-2; J: TRBJ2-5; size: .; D: .; CDR3: CASSGGARETQYF; DNA: TGTGCCAGCAGTGGGGGGGCTCGAGAGACCCAGTACTTC
V: TRBV6-1; J: TRBJ2-2; size: .; D: .; CDR3: CASSASNDAANTGELFF; DNA: TGTGCCAGCAGTGCCTCGAATGACGCCGCGAACACCGGGGAGCTGTTTTTT